The source of this T cell receptor (beta chain) is a study of Graves' ophthalmopathy and Graves' hyperthyroidism. Study-level points and caveats: Blood samples also showed most expanded thyroid clonotypes exceeding 0.001 frequency. Prediction of ophthalmopathy progression reached around 70% sensitivity and about 72% specificity.

This clonotype was recorded many times. Its matching antigen is unknown. Clinical symptoms, serum thyroxine, TRAb, thyroid ultrasound and orbital computed tomography were relied on for diagnosis. What supplied the PBMCs was roughly 9.7 ml of fresh peripheral blood. CDR1 and CDR2 (germline): SGHRS, YFSETQ. Trimming left V 3 bases short and J 2 bases short, with 8 bases between. The CDR3 has 13 amino acids. TCR beta CDR3 amplification used RNA transcripts. Second-round multiplex PCR came after first-round RT-PCR with HTBI primers. TCRdb fed the multiplex PCR reads into MiXCR, producing one record per CDR3 protein. Of 340,000 or so distinct CDR3 sequences in the sample, around a sixth were seen once.

Sequenced input: peripheral blood. The source of this sequence is an adult man with Graves' ophthalmopathy. V usage is TRBV5-1 and J usage is TRBJ2-5, with D perhaps matching TRBD1 or TRBD2 (5 bases each). For the CDR3, the DNA is TGCGCCAGCAGCTGGGACGTACAAGAGACCCAGTACTTC. As protein: CASSWDVQETQYF.